A single T cell receptor (beta chain) is shown here with its context. The antigen is not known. The repertoire was sequenced with immunoSEQ multiplex PCR; TCRdb's copy has only in-frame clones and lacks some. The repertoire has 850,000 to 1,100,000 clones, approximately 80% of them found once; the top ten carry roughly 0.83%. This sample is drawn from a study of shared clonotypes between healthy human individuals. General study findings and limits: Relative to memory subsets, naive subsets generally showed larger estimated richness.

The CDR3 is 12 residues long. Deletions cut 0 bases from V and 2 bases from J, with 5 bases between. The V gene's germline CDR1 is GTSNPN and CDR2 SVGIG (reference sequence). All donors qualified as healthy HIV-negative adults and had experienced no recent acute infections or vaccinations. The donors, all of them Caucasian adults, lived in Nashville, Tennessee. The sequence derives from a man aged 18 to 29 in good health. Some clones in this sample may be carry-over from other donors' samples. The sequencing sample was made of memory CD4+ T cells from PBMCs. Subset specified: CD45RA-negative fraction. V usage is TRBV30 and J usage is TRBJ2-7, with D unclear. CDR3 region: CAWSVTPYEQYF. The CDR3 DNA is TGTGCCTGGAGTGTTACACCCTACGAGCAGTACTTC.